What follows are 2 T cell receptor beta chains derived from one specimen sequenced in a study of graft-versus-host responses after intestinal transplantation. Sequenced by immunoSEQ multiplex PCR; TCRdb stores in-frame clones only, minus some. This table holds fewer than 90,000 clones, about 95% found once. Their antigens are not known. The sample consisted of unstimulated CD4+ T cells sorted from spleen or lymph node cells, taken before transplant. The receptors here all came from a human donor who was the organ donor for an intestinal transplant.

As DNA, the CDR3 is TGTGCCAGCAGCTTAGGGGGGGCGGTGGAGACCCAGTACTTC. Translation: CASSLGGAVETQYF. The chain combines TRBV7-2 with TRBJ2-5; tentatively, D is TRBD1 or TRBD2 (6 bases each). The CDR3 has 14 residues. The V end was cut by 1 base, the J end by 5 bases, with 11 bases between. Germline V gives CDR1 SGHTA, CDR2 FQGNSA. The full variable domain, completed using reference TRBV7-2 and TRBJ2-5, is GAGVSQSPSNKVTEKGKDVELRCDPISGHTALYWYRQSLGQGLEFLIYFQGNSAPDKSGLPSDRFSAERTGGSVSTLTIQRTQQEDSAVYLCASSLGGAVETQYFGPGTRLLVL.

This chain uses TRBV4-2 with TRBJ1-1; D is unclear. V was clipped by 0 bases and J by 10 bases, with 18 bases between them. Germline V CDR1 and CDR2: LGHNA, YNFKEQ. The CDR3 is made up of 15 amino acids. The CDR3 region is CASSQETSAVGSAFF. The CDR3 DNA reads as TGTGCCAGCAGCCAAGAAACCTCGGCCGTAGGTTCAGCTTTCTTT.